This T cell receptor (beta chain) was sequenced for a study of a mutant IDH1 vaccine in newly diagnosed glioma. Study-wide background: Vaccination was launched 4-6 weeks after radiotherapy alone, or with temozolomide cycles. Of treated patients, 62.5% were men and about 40% women, averaging 40.4 years. Patients' prior therapy spanned radiotherapy, temozolomide, or both; most underwent both. General study points: Pseudoprogression showed no apparent link to changes in top peripheral T cell clonotypes.

Time point: week 5, during vaccination. Mutant IDH1 20-mer peptide, at 300 ug, made up each vaccine dose, with topical imiquimod. Assay used: immunoSEQ multiplex PCR; TCRdb lists only in-frame clones, some missing. The sample shows approximately 80,000 clones, about 91% of them seen only once. The V gene end was trimmed by 6 bases and the J gene end by 2 bases; junction bases not matched to a gene: 9. CDR3 length: 15 residues. CDR1 is MDHEN and CDR2 is SYDVKM in the germline V gene. With regard to this clone: The antigen remains unidentified.

This receptor was identified in a woman between 45 and 65 years old with glioma. The rearrangement uses TRBV28 and TRBJ2-7; 8 nucleotides match TRBD1. This specimen consisted of PBMCs, obtained from a glioma patient whose treatment included an IDH1 peptide vaccine. CDR3 region: CASSPRDRGTYEQYF. Written as DNA, the CDR3 is TGTGCCAGCAGCCCCCGAGACAGGGGTACCTACGAGCAGTACTTC.